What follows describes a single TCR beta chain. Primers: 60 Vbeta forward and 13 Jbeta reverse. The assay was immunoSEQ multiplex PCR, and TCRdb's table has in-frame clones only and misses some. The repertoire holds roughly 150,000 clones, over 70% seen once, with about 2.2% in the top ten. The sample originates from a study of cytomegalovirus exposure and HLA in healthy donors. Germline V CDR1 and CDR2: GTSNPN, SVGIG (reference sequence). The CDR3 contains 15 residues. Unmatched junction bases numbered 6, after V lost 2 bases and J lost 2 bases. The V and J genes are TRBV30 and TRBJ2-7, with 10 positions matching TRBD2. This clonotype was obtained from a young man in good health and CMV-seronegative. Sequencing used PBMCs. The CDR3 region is CAWSPLLAGAYEQYF. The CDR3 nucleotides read TGTGCCTGGAGTCCTTTGCTAGCGGGAGCCTACGAGCAGTACTTC.